The next 14 T cell receptor beta chains were all read from a single sample in a study of blood T cells in healthy people across ages (dated by TCRdb to the mid-2010s). Preparation of the library involved 5' RACE. Data came from an Illumina HiSeq 2500. A second PCR of about 7 to 12 cycles was run with a J-beta primer mix and a sample-barcoded 5' primer. The public reads were reanalyzed by TCRdb: fastp trimming at Q25, MiXCR alignment, in-frame beta chains only. Duplicate CDR3 protein sequences are folded into a single record with the most common DNA and genes. In all, the sample holds 910,000 or so distinct CDR3 sequences, and 45% to 60% of those were seen once. The ten largest clones add up to about a fifth of the sample. The source material was blood. Receptor source: a woman between 55 and 75 years old in good health.

The chain employs TRBV9 and TRBJ2-3; TRBD2 agrees at 7 bases. Germline loops: CDR1 SGDLS, CDR2 YYNGEE. V trimming: 4 bases; J trimming: 2 bases; junction bases outside the gene matches: 10. The CDR3 sequence is 16 residues long. CDR3 protein: CASSPGTSEYTDTQYF. The CDR3 DNA reads TGTGCCAGCAGCCCGGGAACTAGCGAGTACACAGATACGCAGTATTTT.

This clonotype showed up many times. The chain carries TRBV5-1 and TRBJ2-7; TRBD1 might be the D (6 bases). Looked up from germline, CDR1 is SGHRS and CDR2 is YFSETQ. CDR3 length equals 13 residues. The ends were cut back, 4 bases at V and 5 bases at J, with 13 bases in the middle. The CDR3 loop is CASSPQGGHEQYF. CDR3 DNA: TGCGCCAGCAGCCCACAGGGTGGACACGAGCAGTACTTC.

This clonotype was seen once. The V call is TRBV5-1, the J call TRBJ2-3; the match to TRBD2 covers 8 bases. Germline V gene sequence: CDR1 SGHRS, CDR2 YFSETQ. This CDR3 region has 16 residues. Germline trimming cut 3 bases from V and 8 bases from J; bases unmatched to any gene: 14. The CDR3 DNA sequence: TGCGCCAGCAGCTCGAGCGGGAGCGTGTATGAAGGTACGCAGTATTTT. Its protein is CASSSSGSVYEGTQYF.

This clonotype showed up just a few times. The chain has TRBV5-6 and TRBJ1-5; TRBD1 agrees at 8 bases. Germline V gene sequence: CDR1 SGHDT, CDR2 YYEEEE. Trimming took 3 bases from V and 2 from J; bases not matched to a gene: 1. The CDR3 contains 14 residues. Here the CDR3 reads CASSYRGGNQPQHF. CDR3 coding DNA: TGTGCCAGCAGCTACAGGGGGGGCAATCAGCCCCAGCATTTT.

V is TRBV15 and J is TRBJ1-5; the D gene is possibly TRBD1 (6 bases). This CDR3 has 18 residues. Germline-derived CDR1 and CDR2 are LNHNV and YYDKDF (reference sequence). Trimming took 0 bases from V and 4 from J, leaving 19 bases between them. Written as DNA, the CDR3 is TGTGCCACCAGCAGAGAGGAGCCCGGACAGAGGGGGAATCAGCCCCAGCATTTT. Its protein is CATSREEPGQRGNQPQHF.

A few counts support this clonotype. The chain couples TRBV7-2 to TRBJ2-1; tentatively, D is TRBD1 (6 bases). The V gene lost 5 bases and the J gene lost 4 bases, with 21 bases spanning the gap. From germline, CDR1 is SGHTA and CDR2 FQGNSA. The CDR3 runs to 17 residues. The CDR3 DNA is TGTGCCAGCAGCGCCCTTAGGACACACAGGGAGTACAATGAGCAGTTCTTC. Translation gives CASSALRTHREYNEQFF.

The V gene is TRBV20-1, the J gene TRBJ2-3; TRBD2 matches at 8 bases. CDR3 size: 15 residues. Losses at the gene ends were 5 bases for V and 7 bases for J; bases not matched to a gene: 14. Germline lookup yields CDR1 DFQATT and CDR2 SNEGSKA (reference sequence). CDR3 DNA: TGCAGTGCTCGAACGGGACTAGTGGCGGGAAATACGCAGTATTTT. Translating gives CSARTGLVAGNTQYF.

This clonotype has more than one count but fewer than ten. The chain carries TRBV10-3 and TRBJ2-5; D not certain. In germline, CDR1 is ENHRY, CDR2 SYGVKD. The CDR3 totals 13 residues. Trimming cost V 4 bases and J 5 bases, with 11 bases left between them. CDR3 protein: CAISGRVGETQYF. CDR3 bases: TGTGCCATCAGTGGCCGGGTTGGGGAGACCCAGTACTTC.

V gene TRBV20-1 combines with J gene TRBJ2-2; D may be TRBD1 (5 bases). The CDR3 totals 14 residues. V lost 5 bases, J lost 5 bases, and 15 bases lay in between. Germline lookup yields CDR1 DFQATT and CDR2 SNEGSKA (reference sequence). The CDR3 spells CSAPIRGRTGELFF. The CDR3 DNA follows: TGCAGTGCTCCTATAAGGGGCAGAACCGGGGAGCTGTTTTTT.

This clonotype came up a few times. The J gene is TRBJ1-1, the V gene TRBV11-2; D is ambiguous. This CDR3 comprises 11 residues. CDR1 SGHAT and CDR2 FQNNGV come from the germline V gene. V was clipped by 6 bases and J by 11 bases, with 13 bases between them. The CDR3: CASRSPGGAFF. CDR3 coding DNA: TGTGCCAGCAGATCCCCCGGCGGGGCTTTCTTT.

The chain links TRBV5-8 to TRBJ2-5; D is ambiguous. V was shortened by 0 bases and J by 0 bases, with 6 bases between the two germline ends. The CDR3 length is 14 residues. The germline V gene has CDR1 SGHTS and CDR2 YDEGEE. CDR3 sequence reads: CASSLALYQETQYF. The CDR3 bases are TGTGCCAGCAGCTTGGCACTGTACCAAGAGACCCAGTACTTC. The full variable domain, rest sourced from reference TRBV5-8 and TRBJ2-5, is EAGVTQSPTHLIKTRGQQATLRCSPISGHTSVYWYQQALGLGLQFLLWYDEGEERNRGNFPPRFSGRQFPNYSSELNVNALELEDSALYLCASSLALYQETQYFGPGTRLLVL.

This clonotype was counted only a few times. This chain connects TRBV20-1 to TRBJ2-7; 11 nucleotides agree with TRBD2. The CDR3 runs to 16 residues. With V trimmed by 0 bases and J by 3 bases, 7 bases remained unmatched. In germline, CDR1 is DFQATT, CDR2 SNEGSKA (reference sequence). CDR3 in amino acids: CSARDGGTSGSYEQYF. CDR3 DNA sequence: TGCAGTGCTAGAGATGGGGGAACTAGCGGGAGCTACGAGCAGTACTTC.

This clonotype has just a few counts. The chain joins TRBV4-3 to TRBJ2-5, with a tentative D call TRBD1 (6 bases). The germline gives CDR1 LGHNA, CDR2 YSLEER. With 2 bases removed from V and 4 bases from J, the gap between germline ends came to 11 bases. The CDR3 has 14 residues. CDR3 sequence reads: CASSQLGARETQYF. CDR3 sequence (DNA): TGCGCCAGCAGCCAACTGGGGGCTCGAGAGACCCAGTACTTC.

The V and J genes are TRBV3-1 and TRBJ2-3; D gene uncertain. This CDR3 region has 15 residues. The V gene lost 3 bases and the J gene lost 2 bases, with 12 bases spanning the gap. Looked up from germline, CDR1 is LGHDT and CDR2 is YNNKEL (reference sequence). CDR3 DNA sequence: TGTGCCAGCAGCCACCCCGCCGGGTCCACAGATACGCAGTATTTT. It encodes CASSHPAGSTDTQYF.